This TCR beta chain was profiled in a study of blood T cells in healthy people across ages. This clonotype was counted between two and nine times. PBMCs numbering at least 6 million were isolated per sample. With a J-beta primer mix and a sample-barcoded 5' primer, a second PCR ran about 6 to 11 cycles. TCRdb processed the 5' RACE reads anew with MiXCR; each CDR3 protein has one entry. There are over 750,000 distinct CDR3 sequences in the sample; 20% to 30% occur only once, and around 9.2% lies in the top ten. Germline V gives CDR1 SQVTM, CDR2 ANQGSEA. V shed 5 bases and J shed 9 bases, with 14 bases lying between them. The CDR3 covers 12 residues. These data were also filed under a second study, of T cells of mothers and their children.

The receptor was isolated from a boy aged 5 to 17 in good health. The material sequenced was blood. The rearrangement links TRBV29-1 to TRBJ2-1; D perhaps matches TRBD2 (5 bases). The CDR3 DNA is TGCAGCGTTTTGTATGGCCGGGGTGAGCAGTTCTTC. It specifies CSVLYGRGEQFF.